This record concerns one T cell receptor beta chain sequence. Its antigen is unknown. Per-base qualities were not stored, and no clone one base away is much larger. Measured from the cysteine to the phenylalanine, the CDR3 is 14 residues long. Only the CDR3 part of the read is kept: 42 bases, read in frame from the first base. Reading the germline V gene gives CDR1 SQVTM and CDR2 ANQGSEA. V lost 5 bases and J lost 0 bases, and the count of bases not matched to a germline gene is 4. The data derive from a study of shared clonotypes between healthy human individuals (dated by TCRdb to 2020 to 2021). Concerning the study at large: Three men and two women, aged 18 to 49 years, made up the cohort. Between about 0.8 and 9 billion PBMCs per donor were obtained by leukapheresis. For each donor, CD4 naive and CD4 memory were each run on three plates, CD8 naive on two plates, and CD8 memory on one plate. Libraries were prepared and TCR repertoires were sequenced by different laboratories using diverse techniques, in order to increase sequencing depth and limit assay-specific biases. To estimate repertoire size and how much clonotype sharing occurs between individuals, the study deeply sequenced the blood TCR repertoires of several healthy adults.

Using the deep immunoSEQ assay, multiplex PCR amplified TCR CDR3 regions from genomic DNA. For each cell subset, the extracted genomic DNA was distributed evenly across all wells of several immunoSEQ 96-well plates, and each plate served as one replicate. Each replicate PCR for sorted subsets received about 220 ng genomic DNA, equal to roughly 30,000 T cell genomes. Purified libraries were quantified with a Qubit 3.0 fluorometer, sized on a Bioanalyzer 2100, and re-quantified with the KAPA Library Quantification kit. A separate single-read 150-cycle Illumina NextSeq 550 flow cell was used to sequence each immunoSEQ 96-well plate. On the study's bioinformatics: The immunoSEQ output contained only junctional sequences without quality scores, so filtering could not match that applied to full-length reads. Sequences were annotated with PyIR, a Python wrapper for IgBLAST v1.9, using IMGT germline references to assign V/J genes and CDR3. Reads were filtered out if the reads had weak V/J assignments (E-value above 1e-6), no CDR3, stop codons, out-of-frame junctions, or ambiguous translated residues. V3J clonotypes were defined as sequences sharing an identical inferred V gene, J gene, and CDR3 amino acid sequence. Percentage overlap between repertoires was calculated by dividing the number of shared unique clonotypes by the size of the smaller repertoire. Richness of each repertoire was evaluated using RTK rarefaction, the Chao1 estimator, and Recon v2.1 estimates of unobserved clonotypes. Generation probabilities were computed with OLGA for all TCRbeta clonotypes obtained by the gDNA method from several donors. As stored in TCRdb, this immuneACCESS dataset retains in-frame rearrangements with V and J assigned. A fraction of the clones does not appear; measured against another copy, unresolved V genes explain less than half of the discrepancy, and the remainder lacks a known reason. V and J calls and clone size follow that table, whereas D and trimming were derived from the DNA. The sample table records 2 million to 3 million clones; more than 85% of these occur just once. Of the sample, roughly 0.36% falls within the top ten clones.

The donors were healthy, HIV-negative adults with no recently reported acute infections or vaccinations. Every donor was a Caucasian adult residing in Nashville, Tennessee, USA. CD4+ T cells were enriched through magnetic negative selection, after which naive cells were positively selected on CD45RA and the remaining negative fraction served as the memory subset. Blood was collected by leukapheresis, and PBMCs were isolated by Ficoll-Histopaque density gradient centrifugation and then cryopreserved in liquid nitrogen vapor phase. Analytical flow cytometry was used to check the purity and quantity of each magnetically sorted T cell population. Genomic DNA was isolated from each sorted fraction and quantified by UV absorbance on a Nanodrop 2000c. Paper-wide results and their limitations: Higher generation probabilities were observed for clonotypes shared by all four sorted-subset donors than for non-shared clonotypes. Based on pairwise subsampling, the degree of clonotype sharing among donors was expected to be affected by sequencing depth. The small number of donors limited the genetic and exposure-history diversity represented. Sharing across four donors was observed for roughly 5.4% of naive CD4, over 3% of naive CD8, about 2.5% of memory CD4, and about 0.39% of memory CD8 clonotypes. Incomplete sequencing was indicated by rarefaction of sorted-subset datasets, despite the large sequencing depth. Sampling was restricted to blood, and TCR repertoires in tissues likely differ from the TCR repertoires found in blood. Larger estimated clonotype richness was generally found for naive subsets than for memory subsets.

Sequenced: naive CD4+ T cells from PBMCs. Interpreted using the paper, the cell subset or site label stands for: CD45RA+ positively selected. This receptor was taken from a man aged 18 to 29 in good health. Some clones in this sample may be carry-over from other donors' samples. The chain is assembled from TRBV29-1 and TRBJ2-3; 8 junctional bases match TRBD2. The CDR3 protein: CSVKPSGSTDTQYF. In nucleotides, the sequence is TGCAGCGTTAAGCCTAGCGGGAGCACAGATACGCAGTATTTT.